The sequence of this TCR beta chain was determined in a study of cytomegalovirus exposure and HLA in healthy donors. Study outcomes and limitations: In a later analysis, parvovirus B19, influenza, CMV and Epstein-Barr virus appeared linked to several top co-occurrence clusters.

About this clone: Its antigen is unidentified. At one boundary the junction diverges from the germline segment, which might be a read error.

PCR amplification relied on 60 Vbeta primers (plus 13 Jbeta primers). TCRdb's copy holds only in-frame clones and misses some; the assay was immunoSEQ multiplex PCR. In the table there are 200,000 to 250,000 clones, approximately 80% of which are singletons. The specimen sequenced was PBMCs. This receptor was obtained from a woman in her 30s in good health and CMV-seronegative.

The DNA for the CDR3 is TGTGCCAGCACCAACTCCGGGACATCTCCCTTC. Its protein is CASTNSGTSPF. This sequence joins TRBV6-7 and TRBJ2-7; D may be TRBD1 (6 bases). TRBV6-7 qualifies as an ORF whose function is uncertain. CDR3 length equals 11 residues.